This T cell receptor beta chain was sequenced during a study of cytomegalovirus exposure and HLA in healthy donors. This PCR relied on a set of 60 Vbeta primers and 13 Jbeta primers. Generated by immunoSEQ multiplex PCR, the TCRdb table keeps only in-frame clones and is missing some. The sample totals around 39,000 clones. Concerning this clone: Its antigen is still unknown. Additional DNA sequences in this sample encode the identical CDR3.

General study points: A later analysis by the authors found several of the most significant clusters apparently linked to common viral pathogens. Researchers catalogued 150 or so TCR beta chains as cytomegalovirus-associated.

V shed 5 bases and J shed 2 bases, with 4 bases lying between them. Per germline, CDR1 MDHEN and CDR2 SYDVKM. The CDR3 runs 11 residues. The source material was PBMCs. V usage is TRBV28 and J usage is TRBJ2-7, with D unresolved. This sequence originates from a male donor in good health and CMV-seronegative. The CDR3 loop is CASSPAYEQYF. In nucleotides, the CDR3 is TGTGCCAGCAGTCCGGCCTACGAGCAGTACTTC.